Shown below are 11 T cell receptor beta chains from a single sample sequenced in a study of monozygotic twins with inflammatory bowel disease (dated by TCRdb to between 2018 and 2020). Libraries came from 5' RACE. Sequenced using an Illumina HiSeq 2500. After TCRdb reprocessed the reads, each CDR3 protein sequence was kept as one row, without DNA. This sample's table lists a few hundred thousand distinct CDR3 sequences. Clones ranked in the top ten supply less than 2.5% of the sample. The sequencing input was blood. These receptors all come from a human donor with ulcerative colitis or Crohn's disease, or a healthy co-twin of an affected twin (not recorded which).

The chain combines TRBV18 with TRBJ2-5. The CDR3 runs to 14 residues. Germline-derived CDR1 and CDR2 are KGHSH and LQKENI. CDR3 residues: CASSSRDGQETQYF.

This chain links TRBV24-1 with TRBJ2-1. This CDR3 has 14 amino acids. Germline CDR1 reads KGHDR; CDR2 reads SFDVKD. The CDR3 protein is CATSEKDGRNEQFF.

This chain connects TRBV20-1 to TRBJ2-1; TCRdb outputs TRBD2, but without DNA this stays unchecked. Germline V CDR1 and CDR2: DFQATT, SNEGSKA (reference sequence). This CDR3 is 13 amino acids long. The CDR3 loop is CSARNRVLDEQFF.

The gene calls are TRBV5-1 and TRBJ2-7; TCRdb proposes TRBD2, but this gene call is untestable without DNA. The germline V gene has CDR1 SGHRS and CDR2 YFSETQ. There are 13 residues in the CDR3. The CDR3 sequence is CASRGAGGYEQYF.

V usage is TRBV20-1 and J usage is TRBJ1-1; without DNA, the TCRdb call of TRBD1 cannot be checked. CDR3 size: 14 residues. Germline V lookup: CDR1 DFQATT, CDR2 SNEGSKA (reference sequence). CDR3 protein: CSANVGASNTEAFF.

The genes are TRBV19 and TRBJ1-6; TCRdb designates TRBD1, a call that cannot be tested without DNA. In germline, CDR1 is LNHDA, CDR2 SQIVND (reference sequence). This CDR3 contains 16 residues. The CDR3 sequence is CASSTSRTTPNSPLHF.

CDR3 in amino acids: CATSVPGVEDQYF. The V and J genes are TRBV24-1 and TRBJ2-5; checking the TCRdb D call of TRBD1 is not possible without DNA. Germline CDR1 and CDR2: KGHDR and SFDVKD. This CDR3 is built from 13 residues.

CDR3 loop: CASSSGQFYGYTF. The chain links TRBV11-2 to TRBJ1-2; TCRdb reports TRBD1, a call that lacks DNA to check it against. Germline V gives CDR1 SGHAT, CDR2 FQNNGV. The CDR3 is 13 amino acids.

The V and J genes are TRBV24-1 and TRBJ2-1; the TRBD1 assignment by TCRdb is unverifiable without DNA. CDR1 is KGHDR, CDR2 SFDVKD, per germline. The CDR3 has 16 residues. CDR3 protein: CATSDPQARDYNEQFF.

V gene TRBV7-9 combines with J gene TRBJ2-7; the TRBD1 assignment by TCRdb is unverifiable without DNA. The CDR3 is made up of 16 amino acids. CDR1 and CDR2 (germline): SEHNR, FQNEAQ (reference sequence). The CDR3 is CASSSNRDRLSYEQYF.

The chain combines TRBV10-3 with TRBJ2-3. CDR1 and CDR2 (germline): ENHRY, SYGVKD. This CDR3 is built from 13 residues. The CDR3 loop reads CAISESPVDTQYF.